The T cell receptor (beta chain) described here comes from a study of CD8 T cells in ankylosing spondylitis. General study points: As reported, disease-linked clones showed significant enrichment in matched ankylosing spondylitis synovial fluid. Typical of ankylosing spondylitis blood, it appeared, was a TCR beta motif of eight highly homologous variants. Researchers report that disease-linked clones proved CD8+ and relatively rare in peripheral blood.

On this clonotype: Its antigen remains unknown.

Germline V gives CDR1 GTSNPN, CDR2 SVGIG (reference sequence). This CDR3 has 13 residues. Between the trimmed V and J ends, which lost 1 base and 8 bases, there was a span of 11 bases. TCR beta libraries were made by quantitative 5'-RACE with molecular barcodes. TCRdb re-analysed the 5' RACE reads in MiXCR, keeping a single row per CDR3 protein. The table includes 220,000 or so distinct CDR3 sequences, around 20% detected once. The specimen was blood, either unsorted or a sorted T cell fraction (not recorded which). The rearrangement joins TRBV30 to TRBJ1-4; D remains unclear. The receptor was isolated from a male donor with ankylosing spondylitis. The CDR3 reads CAWSGATGEKLFF. DNA for the CDR3: TGTGCCTGGAGTGGGGCCACTGGGGAAAAACTGTTTTTT. The complete variable domain, with remaining parts taken from reference TRBV30 and TRBJ1-4, reads SQTIHQWPATLVQPVGSPLSLECTVEGTSNPNLYWYRQAAGRGLQLLFYSVGIGQISSEVPQNLSASRPQDRQFILSSKKLLLSDSGFYLCAWSGATGEKLFFGSGTQLSVL.